What follows are 23 T cell receptor beta chains derived from one specimen sequenced in a study of regulatory T cells in long-lasting Graves disease. Arm-PCR with iRepertoire HTBI primers amplified the CDR3 regions for these TCR beta libraries. In TCRdb, the multiplex PCR reads were re-called with MiXCR into one record per CDR3 protein. The table has some 440,000 distinct CDR3 sequences, more than 20% seen once. Stated time point: persistent/refractory GD, antithyroid drugs over 5 years with positive TRAb. From PBMCs, RNA was extracted and then used to make the TCR library. Sequencing used peripheral blood mononuclear cells (PBMCs), obtained when the disease was refractory, from a patient treated with antithyroid drugs. The receptors derive from a female donor with Graves disease.

This clonotype was counted many times. CDR3 nucleotides: TGTGCCATCAGTGGGTTTAGCGGGGAGACCCAGTACTTC. Protein: CAISGFSGETQYF. This sequence joins TRBV10-3 and TRBJ2-5; 7 bases line up with TRBD2. Germline V lookup: CDR1 ENHRY, CDR2 SYGVKD. V lost 4 bases and J lost 5; bases outside the gene matches: 4. The CDR3 contains 13 residues.

To note about this clonotype: A single base is all that separates this from a far larger clone, so a read error is likely. The rearrangement uses TRBV5-6 and TRBJ2-5, with D perhaps matching TRBD2 (5 bases). Germline CDR1 is SGHDT and CDR2 is YYEEEE. The CDR3 spans 13 residues. V gave up 3 bases and J gave up 0 bases, with 6 bases separating them. CDR3 bases: TGTGCCAGCAGCTGGGGAGACCAAGAGACCCAGTACTTC. Residues: CASSWGDQETQYF.

This chain uses TRBV9 with TRBJ2-7, with TRBD1 matching over 7 bases. CDR1 is SGDLS and CDR2 is YYNGEE in the germline V gene. Trimming at V came to 0 bases and at J to 0 bases, leaving 3 bases not matched to a gene. This CDR3 has 15 residues. CDR3 nucleotides: TGTGCCAGCAGCGTAGAGGGGGCTAGCTCCTACGAGCAGTACTTC. It codes for CASSVEGASSYEQYF.

This clonotype was counted only a few times. The rearrangement links TRBV18 to TRBJ2-5, with 8 bases aligning to TRBD1. The germline V gene encodes CDR1 KGHSH and CDR2 LQKENI. CDR3 length: 16 residues. V gave up 4 bases and J gave up 1 base; unmatched junction bases: 8. CDR3 nucleotides: TGTGCCAGCTCACTCTTTCCGGGACAGGCCCAAGAGACCCAGTACTTC. Residues: CASSLFPGQAQETQYF.

This clonotype came up a few times. The chain employs TRBV19 and TRBJ2-7; D is perhaps TRBD1 or TRBD2 (6 bases each). The CDR3 extends over 16 amino acids. Trimming left V 4 bases short and J 2 bases short, with 18 bases between. Germline CDR1 LNHDA, CDR2 SQIVND (reference sequence). CDR3 loop: CASSTSGGTQTYEQYF. CDR3 nucleotides: TGTGCCAGTAGTACCTCGGGCGGGACACAAACCTACGAGCAGTACTTC.

A few counts support this clonotype. The chain has TRBV7-3 and TRBJ2-7, with D perhaps TRBD1 (5 bases). The length of the CDR3 is 14 residues. From germline, CDR1 is SGHTA and CDR2 FQGTGA. Trimming took 5 bases from V and 7 from J, leaving 18 bases between them. CDR3 coding DNA: TGTGCCAGCAGCCCAGGTCCAGGGCTAGTTGAGCAGTACTTC. Translating gives CASSPGPGLVEQYF.

This clonotype was found many times. The rearrangement links TRBV28 to TRBJ1-2; 9 nucleotides line up with TRBD1. Looked up from germline, CDR1 is MDHEN and CDR2 is SYDVKM. This CDR3 has 15 amino acids. Losses at the gene ends were 2 bases for V and 2 bases for J; bases not matched to a gene: 3. The CDR3 DNA reads TGTGCCAGCAGTTTAGGACAGGGGATAAACTATGGCTACACCTTC. Translation gives CASSLGQGINYGYTF.

This clonotype was found many times. This chain connects TRBV13 to TRBJ2-7; D remains ambiguous. CDR1 and CDR2 from the germline V gene are PRHDT and FYEKMQ (reference sequence). V dropped 2 bases and J dropped 3 bases, with 8 bases sitting between them. The CDR3 is 13 residues long. This chain's CDR3 is CASSLIGNYEQYF. The CDR3 DNA follows: TGTGCCAGCAGCTTAATAGGGAACTACGAGCAGTACTTC.

This clonotype was recorded many times. CDR3 sequence (DNA): TGTGCCAGCAGTCCGTACGTTTTCTCTGGGGCCAACGTCCTGACTTTC. This codes for CASSPYVFSGANVLTF. The chain uses TRBV27 and TRBJ2-6; D is unresolved. Germline loops: CDR1 MNHEY, CDR2 SMNVEV (reference sequence). Trimming removed 5 bases from V and 0 bases from J, with 11 bases in between. This CDR3 is built from 16 residues.

This rearrangement joins TRBV19 to TRBJ2-7, with 10 bases fitting TRBD1. V lost 6 bases and J lost 5; bases outside the gene matches: 7. The length of the CDR3 is 14 residues. Germline V gene sequence: CDR1 LNHDA, CDR2 SQIVND (reference sequence). The CDR3 loop is CASRRQGAFNEQYF. The CDR3 coding sequence is TGTGCCAGTAGGCGACAGGGGGCCTTTAACGAGCAGTACTTC.

The chain recombines TRBV7-6 with TRBJ2-1; the D gene is possibly TRBD1 (5 bases). Germline assignment: CDR1 SGHVS and CDR2 FNYEAQ. The V gene lost 5 bases and the J gene lost 2 bases, with 19 bases spanning the gap. The CDR3 totals 17 residues. CDR3 amino acids: CASSPHLATDAYNEQFF. The CDR3 nucleotides read TGTGCCAGCAGCCCACACCTTGCGACAGACGCCTACAATGAGCAGTTCTTC. Full variable domain (outside the CDR3, taken from reference TRBV7-6 and TRBJ2-1): GAGVSQSPRYKVTKRGQDVALRCDPISGHVSLYWYRQALGQGPEFLTYFNYEAQQDKSGLPNDRFSAERPEGSISTLTIQRTEQRDSAMYRCASSPHLATDAYNEQFFGPGTRLTVL.

Notes on this clonotype: This sequence may be a read error, since a much larger clone differs from it by one base. The chain carries TRBV2 and TRBJ1-2; D unclear. From germline, CDR1 is SNHLY and CDR2 FYNNEI. The CDR3 contains 13 residues. CDR3 in amino acids: CASSPWADYDYTF. Here the CDR3 DNA reads TGTGCCAGCAGCCCCTGGGCCGACTATGACTACACCTTC.

Concerning this clonotype: A junction boundary mismatches the germline segment, possibly from a read error. This chain connects TRBV5-1 to TRBJ1-6, with TRBD1 matching 11 bases. Germline V lookup: CDR1 SGHRS, CDR2 YFSETQ. The CDR3 runs to 16 residues. In DNA form, the CDR3 reads TGCGCCTGCAGCTTGGCGGACAGGGGGCTGAGTTCACCCCTCCACTTT. Its translation: CACSLADRGLSSPLHF. The full variable domain, rest sourced from reference TRBV5-1 and TRBJ1-6, is KAGVTQTPRYLIKTRGQQVTLSCSPISGHRSVSWYQQTPGQGLQFLFEYFSETQRNKGNFPGRFSGRQFSNSRSEMNVSTLELGDSALYLCACSLADRGLSSPLHFGNGTRLTVT.

V usage is TRBV2 and J usage is TRBJ2-2; D call uncertain. V was trimmed by 2 bases and J by 6 bases, leaving 10 bases between them. Germline V gives CDR1 SNHLY, CDR2 FYNNEI. There are 14 residues in the CDR3. This CDR3 is CASSEIVPAGELFF. The CDR3 DNA reads as TGTGCCAGCAGTGAAATAGTCCCGGCCGGGGAGCTGTTTTTT.

The rearrangement joins TRBV29-1 to TRBJ1-1; unclear D gene. CDR1 is SQVTM and CDR2 is ANQGSEA in the germline V gene. The CDR3 runs to 10 residues. V lost 6 bases and J lost 5, with 7 bases in between. The CDR3, as DNA: TGCAGCGTATTGAGTACTGAAGCTTTCTTT. Its translation: CSVLSTEAFF.

This clonotype was observed a handful of times. The V and J genes are TRBV19 and TRBJ2-6; maybe TRBD1 (5 bases). Trimming took off 3 bases at V and 0 bases at J, with 9 bases between the two ends. Germline CDR1 reads LNHDA; CDR2 reads SQIVND (reference sequence). The CDR3 has 16 residues. The CDR3 loop is CASSIQGGSGANVLTF. CDR3 bases: TGTGCCAGTAGTATCCAGGGTGGCTCTGGGGCCAACGTCCTGACTTTC. Supplemented by reference TRBV19 and TRBJ2-6, the full variable domain reads DGGITQSPKYLFRKEGQNVTLSCEQNLNHDAMYWYRQDPGQGLRLIYYSQIVNDFQKGDIAEGYSVSREKKESFPLTVTSAQKNPTAFYLCASSIQGGSGANVLTFGAGSRLTVL.

This clonotype was observed at least ten times. The gene calls are TRBV12-3 or TRBV12-4 and TRBJ2-4; 10 positions match TRBD2. The CDR3 length is 14 residues. Trimming took 2 bases from V and 8 from J; bases not matched to a gene: 3. DNA of the CDR3: TGTGCCAGCAGTTTACCTAGCGGGAGTTACATTCAGTACTTC. Translation: CASSLPSGSYIQYF.

The sample holds a few counts of this clonotype. The V and J genes are TRBV10-3 and TRBJ2-7; D possibly corresponds to TRBD2 (6 bases). Trimming stripped 3 bases from V and 12 bases from J, with 21 bases between. CDR3 length: 14 residues. Germline CDR1 reads ENHRY; CDR2 reads SYGVKD. CDR3: CAISDTGTLGGGYF. The CDR3 DNA reads TGTGCCATCAGTGACACCGGGACTTTGGGCGGTGGGTACTTC.

This clonotype was seen a few times. This chain connects TRBV6-9 to TRBJ2-2; D may correspond to TRBD1 or TRBD2 (5 bases each). This CDR3 comprises 15 residues. Trimming removed 3 bases from V and 6 bases from J, with 14 bases in between. CDR1 MNHGY and CDR2 SVAAGI come from the germline V gene. This chain's CDR3 is CASSYGAKNPGELFF. DNA of the CDR3: TGTGCCAGCAGTTACGGGGCTAAGAATCCCGGGGAGCTGTTTTTT.

The gene calls are TRBV11-2 and TRBJ1-2; the match to TRBD1 covers 10 bases. The CDR3 consists of 15 residues. With V trimmed by 2 bases and J by 6 bases, 6 bases remained unmatched. The germline V gene encodes CDR1 SGHAT and CDR2 FQNNGV. CDR3 nucleotides: TGTGCCAGCAGCTTAAAGCTCGGGACAGGGGATGGCTACACCTTC. It translates to CASSLKLGTGDGYTF.

The table lists this clonotype with a few counts. This chain joins TRBV20-1 and TRBJ2-1; 8 positions agree with TRBD2. The CDR3 spans 14 residues. The trim removed 2 bases at V and 5 bases at J, leaving 5 bases unmatched. Per germline, CDR1 DFQATT and CDR2 SNEGSKA (reference sequence). The CDR3 coding sequence is TGCAGTGCTAGAAAGACTAGCGCGGACAATGAGCAGTTCTTC. Its protein product is CSARKTSADNEQFF.

This clonotype was detected many times. The chain links TRBV6-2 or TRBV6-3 to TRBJ1-1; 7 bases are a match to TRBD1. J was trimmed by 1 base and V by 1 base; bases with no gene match: 6. This CDR3 contains 16 residues. CDR1 is MNHEY, CDR2 SVGEGT, per germline. The CDR3 sequence: CASSYFPGTANTEAFF. In nucleotides, the CDR3 is TGTGCCAGCAGTTACTTCCCCGGGACAGCGAACACTGAAGCTTTCTTT.

The sample holds a few counts of this clonotype. J is TRBJ1-2 and V is TRBV30, with TRBD1 matching 11 bases. Germline CDR1 and CDR2: GTSNPN and SVGIG (reference sequence). The CDR3 runs 14 residues. The V segment lost 3 bases and the J segment 2 bases; nucleotides outside the gene matches: 2. Written as DNA, the CDR3 is TGTGCCTGGAGAGGACAGGGGGCGAACTATGGCTACACCTTC. Translated, it gives CAWRGQGANYGYTF.